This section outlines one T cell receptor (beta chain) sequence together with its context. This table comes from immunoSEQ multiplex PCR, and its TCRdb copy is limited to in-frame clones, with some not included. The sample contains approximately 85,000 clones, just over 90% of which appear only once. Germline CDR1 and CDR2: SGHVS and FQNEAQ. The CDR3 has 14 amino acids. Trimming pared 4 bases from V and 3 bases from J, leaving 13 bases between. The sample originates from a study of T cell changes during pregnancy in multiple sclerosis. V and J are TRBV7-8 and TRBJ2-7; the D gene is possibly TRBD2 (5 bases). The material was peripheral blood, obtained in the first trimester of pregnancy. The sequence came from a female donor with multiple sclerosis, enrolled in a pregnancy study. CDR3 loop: CASSWRTRLYEQYF. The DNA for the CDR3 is TGTGCCAGCAGCTGGAGGACGAGACTCTACGAGCAGTACTTC.